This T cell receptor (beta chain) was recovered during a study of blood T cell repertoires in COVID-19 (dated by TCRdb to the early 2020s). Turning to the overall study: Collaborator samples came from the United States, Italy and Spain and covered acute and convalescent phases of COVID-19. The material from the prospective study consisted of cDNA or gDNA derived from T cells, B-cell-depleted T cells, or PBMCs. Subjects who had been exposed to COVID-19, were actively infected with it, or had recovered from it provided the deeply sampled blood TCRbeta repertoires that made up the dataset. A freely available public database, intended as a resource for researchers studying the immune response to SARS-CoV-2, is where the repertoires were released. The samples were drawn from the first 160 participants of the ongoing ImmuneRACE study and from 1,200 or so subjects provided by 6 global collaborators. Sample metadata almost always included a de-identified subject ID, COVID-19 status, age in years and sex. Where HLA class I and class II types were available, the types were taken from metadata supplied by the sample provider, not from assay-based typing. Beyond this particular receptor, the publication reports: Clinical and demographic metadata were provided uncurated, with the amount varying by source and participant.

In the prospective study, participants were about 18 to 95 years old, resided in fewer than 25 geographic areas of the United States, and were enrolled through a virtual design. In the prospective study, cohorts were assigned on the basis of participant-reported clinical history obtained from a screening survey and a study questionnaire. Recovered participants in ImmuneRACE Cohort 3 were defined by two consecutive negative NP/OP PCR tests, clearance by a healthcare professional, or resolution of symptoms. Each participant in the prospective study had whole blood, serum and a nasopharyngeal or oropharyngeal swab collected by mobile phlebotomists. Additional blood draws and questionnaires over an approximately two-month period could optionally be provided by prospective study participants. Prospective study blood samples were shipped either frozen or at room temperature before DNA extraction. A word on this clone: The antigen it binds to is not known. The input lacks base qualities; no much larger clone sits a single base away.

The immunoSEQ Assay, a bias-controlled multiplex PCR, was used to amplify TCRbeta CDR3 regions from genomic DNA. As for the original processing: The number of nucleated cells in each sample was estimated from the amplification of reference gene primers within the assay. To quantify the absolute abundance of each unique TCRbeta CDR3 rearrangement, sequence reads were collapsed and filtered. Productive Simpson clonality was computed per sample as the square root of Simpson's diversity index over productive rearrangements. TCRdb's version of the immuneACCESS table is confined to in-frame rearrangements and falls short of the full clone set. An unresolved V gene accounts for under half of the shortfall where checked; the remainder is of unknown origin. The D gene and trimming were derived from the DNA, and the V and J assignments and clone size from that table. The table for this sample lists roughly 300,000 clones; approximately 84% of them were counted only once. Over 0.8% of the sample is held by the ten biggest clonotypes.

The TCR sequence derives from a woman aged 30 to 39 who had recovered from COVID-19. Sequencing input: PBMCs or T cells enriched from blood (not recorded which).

The base sequence is TGTGCCAGCTCACCTGGGCACAGTTCGAACACCGGGGAGCTGTTTTTT. Its protein product is CASSPGHSSNTGELFF. The chain joins TRBV18 to TRBJ2-2, with the identity of the D gene unclear. The CDR1 and CDR2 encoded by the germline V gene are KGHSH and LQKENI. The CDR3 sequence holds 16 residues, the cysteine and phenylalanine included. The CDR3 DNA has 48 bases and is translated from base 1. Trimming costs V 3 bases and J 0 bases, and their ends lie 11 bases apart.